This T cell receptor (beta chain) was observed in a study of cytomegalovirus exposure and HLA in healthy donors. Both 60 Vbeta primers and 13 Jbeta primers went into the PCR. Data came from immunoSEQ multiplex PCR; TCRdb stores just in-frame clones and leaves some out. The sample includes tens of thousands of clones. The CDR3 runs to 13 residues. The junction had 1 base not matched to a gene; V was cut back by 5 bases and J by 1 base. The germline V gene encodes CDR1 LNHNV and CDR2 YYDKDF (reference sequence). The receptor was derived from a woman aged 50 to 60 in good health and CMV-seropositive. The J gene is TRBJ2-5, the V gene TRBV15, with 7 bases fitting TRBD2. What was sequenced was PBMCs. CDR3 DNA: TGTGCCACCAGCGGGGGGGGCCAAGAGACCCAGTACTTC. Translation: CATSGGGQETQYF.